These T cell receptor beta chains were read from a single sample in a study of blood T cell repertoires in COVID-19. Using immunoSEQ multiplex PCR, the repertoire was profiled, and TCRdb retains in-frame clones only, with some absent. The sample includes some 120,000 clones, 70% to 85% of them seen just once. Sequenced material: peripheral blood. All receptors derive from a man aged 65 to 85 with active or convalescent COVID-19. Each CDR3 is given with its conserved first and last residue. D genes are given only for firm matches. The size field is filled for only some rows; it gives once, few, many or a size class.

D: TRBD1
J: TRBJ1-1
V: TRBV18
size: -
CDR3: CASSQQTGGTEAFF
DNA: TGTGCCAGCTCACAACAAACAGGGGGCACTGAAGCTTTCTTT

D: TRBD1
J: TRBJ1-6
V: TRBV10-2
size: few
CDR3: CASSELGQGNSPLHF
DNA: TGCGCCAGCAGTGAGTTGGGACAGGGGAATTCACCCCTCCACTTT

D: -
J: TRBJ1-5
V: TRBV19
size: -
CDR3: CASISFGGGQPQHF
DNA: TGTGCCAGTATCTCCTTTGGGGGGGGGCAGCCCCAGCATTTT

D: TRBD1
J: TRBJ1-1
V: TRBV4-2
size: -
CDR3: CASSQARGLGTEAFF
DNA: TGTGCCAGCAGCCAAGCCAGGGGGCTTGGAACTGAAGCTTTCTTT

D: TRBD2
J: TRBJ2-5
V: TRBV11-3
size: -
CDR3: CASSLGGSGTQETQYF
DNA: TGTGCCAGCAGCTTAGGGGGTAGCGGGACTCAAGAGACCCAGTACTTC

D: -
J: TRBJ1-1
V: TRBV9
size: -
CDR3: CASSVNPVTNTEAFF
DNA: TGTGCCAGCAGCGTAAACCCAGTTACGAACACTGAAGCTTTCTTT

D: TRBD1
J: TRBJ1-3
V: TRBV9
size: few
CDR3: CASSSPGQGPFSGNTIYF
DNA: TGTGCCAGCAGCAGCCCGGGACAGGGTCCTTTCTCTGGAAACACCATATATTTT

D: -
J: TRBJ1-2
V: TRBV5-4
size: -
CDR3: CASSSTGPYGYTF
DNA: TGTGCCAGCAGCTCGACAGGACCCTATGGCTACACCTTC

D: -
J: TRBJ2-7
V: TRBV3-1/TRBV3-2
size: once
CDR3: CASSQDPQAGRQYF
DNA: TGTGCCAGCAGCCAAGATCCCCAGGCTGGAAGGCAGTACTTC

D: -
J: TRBJ1-3
V: TRBV6-6
size: -
CDR3: CASSPPDSYSGNTIYF
DNA: TGTGCCAGCAGCCCTCCCGACTCCTACTCTGGAAACACCATATATTTT